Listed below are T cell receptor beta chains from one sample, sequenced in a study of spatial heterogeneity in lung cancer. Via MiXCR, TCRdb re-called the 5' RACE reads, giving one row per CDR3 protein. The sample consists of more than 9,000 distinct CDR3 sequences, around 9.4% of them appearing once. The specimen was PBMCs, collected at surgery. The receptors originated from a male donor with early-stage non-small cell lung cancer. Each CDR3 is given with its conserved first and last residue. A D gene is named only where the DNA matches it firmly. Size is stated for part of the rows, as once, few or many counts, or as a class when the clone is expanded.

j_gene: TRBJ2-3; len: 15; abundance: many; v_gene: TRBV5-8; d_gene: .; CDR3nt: TGTGCCAGCAGCTTCCGGGCCGCCCCCCCAGATACGCAGTATTTT; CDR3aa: CASSFRAAPPDTQYF
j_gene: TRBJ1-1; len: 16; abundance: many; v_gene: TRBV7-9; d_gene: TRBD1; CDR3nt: TGTGCCAGCAGCCCGGGTTTCAAACAGGGGGCTACTGAAGCTTTCTTT; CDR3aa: CASSPGFKQGATEAFF
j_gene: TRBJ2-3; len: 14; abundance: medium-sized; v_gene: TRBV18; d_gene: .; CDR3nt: TGTGCCAGCTCACCAACAATCAGCACAGATACGCAGTATTTT; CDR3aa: CASSPTISTDTQYF
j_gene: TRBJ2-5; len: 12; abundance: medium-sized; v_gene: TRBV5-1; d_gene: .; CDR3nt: TGCGCCAGCAGAGTGGGGGAAGAGACCCAGTACTTC; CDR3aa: CASRVGEETQYF
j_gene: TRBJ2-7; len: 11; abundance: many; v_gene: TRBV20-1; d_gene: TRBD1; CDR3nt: TGCAGTGCGCCTACAGGGGGCAGGCAGTACTTC; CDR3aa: CSAPTGGRQYF
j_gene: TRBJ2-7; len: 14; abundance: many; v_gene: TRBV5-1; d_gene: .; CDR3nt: TGCGCCAGCCGAATTGGAGGCCAGGGTGGCGAGCAGTACTTC; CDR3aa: CASRIGGQGGEQYF
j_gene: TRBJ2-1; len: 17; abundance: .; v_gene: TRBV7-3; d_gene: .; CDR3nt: TGTGCCAGCAGCTTATTCACGGGGAGGAGCTCCTACAATGAGCAGTTCTTC; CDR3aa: CASSLFTGRSSYNEQFF
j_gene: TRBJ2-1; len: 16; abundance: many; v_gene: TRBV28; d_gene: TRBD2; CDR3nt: TGTGCCAGCAGTATCGGGACTAGCGGGACCAACAATGAGCAGTTCTTC; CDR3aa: CASSIGTSGTNNEQFF
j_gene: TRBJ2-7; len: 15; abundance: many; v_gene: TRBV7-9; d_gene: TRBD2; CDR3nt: TGTGCCAGCAGCTCGGAAAGCGGGGGCCGCTACGAGCAGTACTTC; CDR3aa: CASSSESGGRYEQYF
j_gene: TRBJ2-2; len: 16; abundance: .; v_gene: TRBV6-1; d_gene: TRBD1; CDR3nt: TGTGCCAGCAGTGTCAGGGGGTTCGGAAGCACCGGGGAGCTGTTTTTT; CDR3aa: CASSVRGFGSTGELFF
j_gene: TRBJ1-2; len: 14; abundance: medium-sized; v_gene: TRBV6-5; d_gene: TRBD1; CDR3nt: TGTGCCAGCAGGGCCCTGGACAGGCTGAAAGGCTACACCTTC; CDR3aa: CASRALDRLKGYTF
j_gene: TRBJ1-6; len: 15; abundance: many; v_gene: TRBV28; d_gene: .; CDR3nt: TGTGCCAGCAGTCCCCGGGCCACAGCATACTCACCCCTCCACTTT; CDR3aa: CASSPRATAYSPLHF
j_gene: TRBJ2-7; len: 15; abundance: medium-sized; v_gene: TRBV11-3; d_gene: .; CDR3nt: TGTGCCAGCAGCTTAGATCGGCCAGGGTCGCGCGAGCAGTACTTC; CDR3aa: CASSLDRPGSREQYF
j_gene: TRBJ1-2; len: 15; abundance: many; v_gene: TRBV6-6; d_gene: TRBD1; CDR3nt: TGTGCCAGCAGTTACTCACCGGGACAGGGTTATGGCTACACCTTC; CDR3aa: CASSYSPGQGYGYTF
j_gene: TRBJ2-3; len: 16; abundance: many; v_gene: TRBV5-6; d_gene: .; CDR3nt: TGTGCCAGCAGCTTAACATCCGGGGCCGGACGAGATACGCAGTATTTT; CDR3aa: CASSLTSGAGRDTQYF
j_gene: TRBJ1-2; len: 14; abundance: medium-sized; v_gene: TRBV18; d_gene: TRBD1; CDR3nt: TGTGCCAGCTCACGAGGACAGGGAGACTATGGCTACACCTTC; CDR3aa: CASSRGQGDYGYTF
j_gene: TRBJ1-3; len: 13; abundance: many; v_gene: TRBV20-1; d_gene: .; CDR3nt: TGCAGTGCCCCTCGGGACTCTGGAAACACCATATATTTT; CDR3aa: CSAPRDSGNTIYF
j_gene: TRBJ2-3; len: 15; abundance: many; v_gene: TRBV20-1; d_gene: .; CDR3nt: TGCAGTGCTAGAGATTTGGAGGGAAGCACAGATACGCAGTATTTT; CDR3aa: CSARDLEGSTDTQYF
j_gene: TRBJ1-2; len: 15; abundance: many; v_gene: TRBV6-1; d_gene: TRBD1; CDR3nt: TGTGCCAGCATCTTGTACTCGGGACAGGTTGACGGCTACACCTTC; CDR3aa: CASILYSGQVDGYTF
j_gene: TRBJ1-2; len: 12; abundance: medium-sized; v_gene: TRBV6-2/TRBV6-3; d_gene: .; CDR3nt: TGTGCCAGCAGCCAAACGGGCCTTGGCTACACCTTC; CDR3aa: CASSQTGLGYTF
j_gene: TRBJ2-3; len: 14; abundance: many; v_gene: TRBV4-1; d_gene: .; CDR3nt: TGCGCCAGCAGCCAATGGGAGGGCACAGATACGCAGTATTTT; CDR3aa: CASSQWEGTDTQYF
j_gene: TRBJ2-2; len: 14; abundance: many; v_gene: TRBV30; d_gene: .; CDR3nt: TGTGCCTGGAGTCCGTTCGCGAACACCGGGGAGCTGTTTTTT; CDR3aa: CAWSPFANTGELFF
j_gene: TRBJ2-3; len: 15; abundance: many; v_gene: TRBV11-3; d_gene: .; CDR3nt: TGTGCCAGCAGCTTAGATGCTGGGCCTCGGGATACGCAGTATTTT; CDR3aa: CASSLDAGPRDTQYF
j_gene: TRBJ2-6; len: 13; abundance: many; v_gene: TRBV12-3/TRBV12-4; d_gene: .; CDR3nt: TGTGCCAGCAGCCAGTCTGGGGCCAACGTCCTGACTTTC; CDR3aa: CASSQSGANVLTF
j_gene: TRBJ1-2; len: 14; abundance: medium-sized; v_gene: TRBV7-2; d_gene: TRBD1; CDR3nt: TGTGCCAGCAGCCGGACAGGGGATCTCTATGGCTACACCTTC; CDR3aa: CASSRTGDLYGYTF
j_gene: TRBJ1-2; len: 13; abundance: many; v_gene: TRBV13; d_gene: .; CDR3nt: TGTGCCAGCAGCTTAGGCACGAAGTATGGCTACACCTTC; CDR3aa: CASSLGTKYGYTF
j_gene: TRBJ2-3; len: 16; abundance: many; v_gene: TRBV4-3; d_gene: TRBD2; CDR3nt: TGCGCCAGCAGCAAGCAGCGGGGGGGGAGCACAGATACGCAGTATTTT; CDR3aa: CASSKQRGGSTDTQYF
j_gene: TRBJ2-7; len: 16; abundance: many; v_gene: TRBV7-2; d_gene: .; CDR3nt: TGTGCCAGCAGCTTAGGAGGGGGGCGCACCGTCTACGAGCAGTACTTC; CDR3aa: CASSLGGGRTVYEQYF
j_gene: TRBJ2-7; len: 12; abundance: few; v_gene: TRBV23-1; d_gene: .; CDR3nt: TGCGCCAGCAGTCAACAACCCTACGAGCAGTACTTC; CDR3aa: CASSQQPYEQYF
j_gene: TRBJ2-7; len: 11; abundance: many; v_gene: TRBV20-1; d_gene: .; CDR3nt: TGCAGTGCTAGGGAGGGCTACGAGCAGTACTTC; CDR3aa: CSAREGYEQYF
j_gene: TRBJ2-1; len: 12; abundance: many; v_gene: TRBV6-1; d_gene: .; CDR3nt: TGTGCCAGCATCAGGAGCAGGGATGAGCAGTTCTTC; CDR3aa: CASIRSRDEQFF
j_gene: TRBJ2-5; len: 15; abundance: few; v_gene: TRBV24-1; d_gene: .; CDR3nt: TGTGCCACCAGTGATTTGGCAGATCTCTGGGAGACCCAGTACTTC; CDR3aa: CATSDLADLWETQYF
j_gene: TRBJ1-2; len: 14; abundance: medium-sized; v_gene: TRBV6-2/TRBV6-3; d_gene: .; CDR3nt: TGTGCCAGCAGTCTCTCAGCGGGGAACTATGGCTACACCTTC; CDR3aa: CASSLSAGNYGYTF
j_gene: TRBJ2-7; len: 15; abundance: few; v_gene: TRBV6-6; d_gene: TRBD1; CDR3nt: TGTGCCAGCAGTTGGGGACAGGGGAGAAGCTACGAGCAGTACTTC; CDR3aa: CASSWGQGRSYEQYF
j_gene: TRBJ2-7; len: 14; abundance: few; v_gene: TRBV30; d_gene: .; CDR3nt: TGTGCCTGGAGTGGAGGGGGGAGCTCCTACGAGCAGTACTTC; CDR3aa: CAWSGGGSSYEQYF
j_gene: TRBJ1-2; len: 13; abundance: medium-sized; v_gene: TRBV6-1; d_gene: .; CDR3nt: TGTGCCAGCAGTGAAGGGGCAGGCTATGGCTACACCTTC; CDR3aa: CASSEGAGYGYTF
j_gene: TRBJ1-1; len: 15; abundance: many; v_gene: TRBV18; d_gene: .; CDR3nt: TGTGCCAGCTCACCACCCGGCACCTTGAACACTGAAGCTTTCTTT; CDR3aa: CASSPPGTLNTEAFF
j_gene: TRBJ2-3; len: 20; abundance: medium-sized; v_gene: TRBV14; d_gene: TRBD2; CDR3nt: TGTGCCAGCAGCCAAGACGGTCCCTCGTGGGAGGCTAGCGGGGGAGATACGCAGTATTTT; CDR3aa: CASSQDGPSWEASGGDTQYF
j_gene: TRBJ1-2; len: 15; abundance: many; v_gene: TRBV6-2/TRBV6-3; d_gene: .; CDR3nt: TGTGCCAGCAGTTACTCGCCGCGGGGCAGCTATGGCTACACCTTC; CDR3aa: CASSYSPRGSYGYTF
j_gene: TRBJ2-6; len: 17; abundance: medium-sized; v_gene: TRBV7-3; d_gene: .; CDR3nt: TGTGCCAGCAGCTTAACGTTGCCTCAGATTGGGGCCAACGTCCTGACTTTC; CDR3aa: CASSLTLPQIGANVLTF
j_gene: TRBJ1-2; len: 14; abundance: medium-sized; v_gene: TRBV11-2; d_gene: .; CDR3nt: TGTGCCAGCAGCTTAGTGGTGGGGGAGGAAGGCTACACCTTC; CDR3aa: CASSLVVGEEGYTF
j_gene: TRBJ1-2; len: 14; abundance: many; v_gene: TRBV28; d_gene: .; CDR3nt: TGTGCCAGCAGAAATACTTTAGGGTCCTATGGCTACACCTTC; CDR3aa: CASRNTLGSYGYTF
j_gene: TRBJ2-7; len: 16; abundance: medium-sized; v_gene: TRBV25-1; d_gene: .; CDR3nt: TGTGCCAGCAGTGAAGAAGGGCCCAGGGGGGCATACGAGCAGTACTTC; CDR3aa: CASSEEGPRGAYEQYF
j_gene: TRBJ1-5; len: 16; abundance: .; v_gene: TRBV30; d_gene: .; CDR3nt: TGTGCCTGGAGCAGAGAGCCTGGGGGTGGGAATCAGCCCCAGCATTTT; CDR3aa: CAWSREPGGGNQPQHF
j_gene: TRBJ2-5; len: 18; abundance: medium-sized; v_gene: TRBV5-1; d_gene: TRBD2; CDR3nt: TGCGCCAGCAGCCGGATTCCCGAAGCGGGGGCCCAAGAGGGGACCCAGTACTTC; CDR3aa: CASSRIPEAGAQEGTQYF
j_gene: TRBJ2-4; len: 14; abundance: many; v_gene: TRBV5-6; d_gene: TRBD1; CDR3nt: TGTGCCAGCAGCCCCGGGACAGGGAGGAACATTCAGTACTTC; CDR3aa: CASSPGTGRNIQYF
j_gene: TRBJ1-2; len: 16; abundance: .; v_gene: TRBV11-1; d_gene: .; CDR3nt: TGTGCCAGCAGCGGGGAAGGAGGCTATCCTAACTATGGCTACACCTTC; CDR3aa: CASSGEGGYPNYGYTF
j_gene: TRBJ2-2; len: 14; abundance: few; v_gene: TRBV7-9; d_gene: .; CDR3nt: TGTGCCAGCAGCTCGTGGGTGTTCACCGGGGAGCTGTTTTTT; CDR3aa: CASSSWVFTGELFF
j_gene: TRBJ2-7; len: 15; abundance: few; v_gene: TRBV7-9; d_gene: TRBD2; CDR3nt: TGTGCCAGCACTCAGGTAGCGGGAGGATCCTACGAGCAGTACTTC; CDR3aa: CASTQVAGGSYEQYF
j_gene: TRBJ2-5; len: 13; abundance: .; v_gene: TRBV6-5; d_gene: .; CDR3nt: TGTGCCAGCAGCCGGGCCCAGAAAGAGACCCAGTACTTC; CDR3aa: CASSRAQKETQYF
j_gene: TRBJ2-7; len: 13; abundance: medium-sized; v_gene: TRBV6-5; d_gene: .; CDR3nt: TGTGCCAGCAGTACCGGGGAGAGGGGCGAGCAGTACTTC; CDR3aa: CASSTGERGEQYF
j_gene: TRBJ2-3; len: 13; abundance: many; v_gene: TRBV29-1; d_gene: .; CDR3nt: TGCAGCGTTGAAGTAGGGAGGACAGATACGCAGTATTTT; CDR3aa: CSVEVGRTDTQYF
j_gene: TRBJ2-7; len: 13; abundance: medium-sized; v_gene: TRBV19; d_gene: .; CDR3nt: TGTGCCAGTAGTAGCGGCAGGACTGGCGAGCAGTACTTC; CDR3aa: CASSSGRTGEQYF